This T cell receptor (beta chain) came from a study of OX40 agonist ivuxolimab in advanced cancers. Only in-frame clones appear in the TCRdb table, and some are missing; sequencing was by immunoSEQ multiplex PCR. Of approximately 43,000 clones in the sample, approximately 88% were seen once. The material was CD4+ or CD8+ T cells sorted from blood, obtained in a trial of the OX40 agonist ivuxolimab. The clonotype originates from an adult with an advanced solid tumor such as melanoma, head and neck, liver or kidney cancer.

The CDR3 reads CASSPDGDNEKLFF. As DNA, the CDR3 is TGTGCCAGCAGCCCAGACGGCGATAATGAAAAACTGTTTTTT. The chain carries TRBV7-9 and TRBJ1-4; no clear D. The CDR3 length is 14 residues. Germline V CDR1 and CDR2: SEHNR, FQNEAQ (reference sequence). Trimming removed 5 bases from V and 4 bases from J, with 11 bases in between.